These 30 T cell receptor beta chains came from one sample sequenced in a study of OX40 agonist ivuxolimab in advanced cancers. The method was immunoSEQ multiplex PCR; TCRdb's version includes in-frame clones alone and lacks a portion of them. The top ten hold about 2.7% of the sample, which has around 33,000 clones, roughly four fifths seen once. Sequencing used CD4+ or CD8+ T cells sorted from blood, obtained in a trial of the OX40 agonist ivuxolimab. These receptors were taken from an adult with an advanced solid tumor such as melanoma, head and neck, liver or kidney cancer.

The chain uses TRBV5-5 and TRBJ2-7; a possible D gene is TRBD2 (6 bases). Germline values: CDR1 SGHKS, CDR2 YYEKEE (reference sequence). Trimming took 4 bases from V and 5 from J, leaving 16 bases between them. The CDR3 spans 14 residues. This chain's CDR3 is CASSQWTGENEQYF. In DNA, the CDR3 is TGTGCCAGCAGCCAATGGACGGGGGAGAACGAGCAGTACTTC.

The V and J genes are TRBV30 and TRBJ2-3; unclear D gene. Germline loops: CDR1 GTSNPN, CDR2 SVGIG (reference sequence). The CDR3 is 11 residues long. Trimming left V 2 bases short and J 6 bases short, with 6 bases between. The CDR3 nucleotides read TGTGCCTGGAGTACCCCTGATACGCAGTATTTT. This sequence encodes CAWSTPDTQYF.

The chain is built from TRBV10-3 and TRBJ2-1, with D maybe TRBD2 (5 bases). This CDR3 contains 12 residues. V shed 10 bases and J shed 8 bases, with 15 bases lying between them. Looked up from germline, CDR1 is ENHRY and CDR2 is SYGVKD. The CDR3: CATWGSEDEQFF. The CDR3 DNA reads as TGTGCCACCTGGGGTAGCGAGGATGAGCAGTTCTTC.

Concerning this clone: Other DNA sequences of this sample code for an identical CDR3. The V call is TRBV7-8, the J call TRBJ1-5; D is unresolved. Germline CDR1 is SGHVS and CDR2 is FQNEAQ. Trimming pared 5 bases from V and 3 bases from J, leaving 11 bases between. This CDR3 region has 14 residues. CDR3 in amino acids: CASSLGFPNQPQHF. The CDR3, as DNA: TGTGCCAGCAGCCTAGGATTTCCCAATCAGCCCCAGCATTTT.

The chain combines TRBV19 with TRBJ2-7, with TRBD2 identical over 7 bases. Germline CDR1 reads LNHDA; CDR2 reads SQIVND (reference sequence). The trim removed 3 bases at V and 6 bases at J, leaving 5 bases unmatched. The CDR3 length is 13 residues. CDR3 bases: TGTGCCAGTAGTATCAAATCGGGGGGCGAGCAGTACTTC. Amino acid sequence: CASSIKSGGEQYF. Full variable domain (missing parts from reference TRBV19 and TRBJ2-7): DGGITQSPKYLFRKEGQNVTLSCEQNLNHDAMYWYRQDPGQGLRLIYYSQIVNDFQKGDIAEGYSVSREKKESFPLTVTSAQKNPTAFYLCASSIKSGGEQYFGPGTRLTVT.

The chain uses TRBV18 and TRBJ1-2; TRBD1 aligns across 7 bases. This CDR3 contains 16 residues. The V and J ends lost 3 bases and 2 bases, in that order; junction bases with no gene match: 9. Looked up from germline, CDR1 is KGHSH and CDR2 is LQKENI. CDR3 loop: CASSPQDRAGNYGYTF. CDR3 DNA: TGTGCCAGCTCACCTCAAGACAGGGCGGGAAACTATGGCTACACCTTC.

DNA for the CDR3: TGCGCCAGCAGTGAGTCAGGTTTAAATGAAAAACTGTTTTTT. Its translation is CASSESGLNEKLFF. The chain links TRBV10-2 to TRBJ1-4, with no clear D. The germline V gene encodes CDR1 WSHSY and CDR2 SAAADI. V was pared by 0 bases and J by 5 bases, with 7 bases between. The CDR3 covers 14 residues.

This clone appeared once. The rearrangement uses TRBV5-1 and TRBJ1-6; 7 bases map to TRBD1. J gave up 10 bases and V 0 bases, and 7 bases lay outside the gene matches. The CDR3 has 15 residues. The germline V gene has CDR1 SGHRS and CDR2 YFSETQ. The CDR3 region is CASSLARDRRSPLHF. CDR3 in DNA: TGCGCCAGCAGCTTGGCCCGGGACAGAAGATCACCCCTCCACTTT.

The gene calls are TRBV7-2 and TRBJ1-1; D gene uncertain. CDR3 length: 14 amino acids. Germline V gene sequence: CDR1 SGHTA, CDR2 FQGNSA. Trimming removed 2 bases at V and 0 bases at J, with 7 bases between. The DNA for the CDR3 is TGTGCCAGCAGCTTAACGGGCATGAACACTGAAGCTTTCTTT. Translating it yields CASSLTGMNTEAFF.

The chain employs TRBV6-5 and TRBJ2-7; 11 positions agree with TRBD2. Germline CDR1 reads MNHEY; CDR2 reads SVGAGI. There are 14 residues in the CDR3. V shed 6 bases, J shed 7 bases, and the junction held 8 bases outside the gene matches. CDR3 DNA: TGTGCCAGCAGCCCCAGGGGACTAGCGGAGGAGCAGTACTTC. Translating gives CASSPRGLAEEQYF.

This chain links TRBV7-9 with TRBJ1-4, with D possibly being TRBD1 (5 bases). CDR1 and CDR2 from the germline V gene are SEHNR and FQNEAQ (reference sequence). V was shortened by 2 bases and J by 4 bases, with 11 bases between the two germline ends. The CDR3 sequence is 15 residues long. CDR3 in DNA: TGTGCCAGCAGCTTATCTATCCAGGGTAATGAAAAACTGTTTTTT. Residues: CASSLSIQGNEKLFF.

The CDR3 here is CASSLYRPGEANTEAFF. The CDR3, as DNA: TGTGCCAGCAGCTTATATCGGCCCGGGGAAGCGAACACTGAAGCTTTCTTT. J is TRBJ1-1 and V is TRBV7-3; no reliable D call. The CDR3 runs 17 residues. The V end lost 2 bases, the J end lost 1 base, and 17 bases lay between the germline ends. CDR1 is SGHTA, CDR2 FQGTGA, per germline.

This chain connects TRBV14 to TRBJ1-2; no definite D call. This CDR3 contains 13 residues. Trimming left V 4 bases short and J 3 bases short, with 9 bases between. The germline CDR1 and CDR2 sequences are SGHDN and FVKESK. Written as DNA, the CDR3 is TGTGCCAGCAGCCCCCGGGAACACTATGGCTACACCTTC. It encodes CASSPREHYGYTF.

This clone was detected only once. This chain joins TRBV18 and TRBJ1-2, with TRBD1 identical over 7 bases. CDR3 length: 15 residues. Germline CDR1 reads KGHSH; CDR2 reads LQKENI. Losses at the gene ends were 4 bases for V and 3 bases for J; bases not matched to a gene: 8. The CDR3 protein is CASSLDRASDYGYTF. The CDR3 DNA reads as TGTGCCAGCTCACTCGACAGGGCGTCGGACTATGGCTACACCTTC.

The V gene is TRBV12-5, the J gene TRBJ2-5, with unresolved D. The CDR3 spans 12 residues. V dropped 5 bases and J dropped 5 bases, with 9 bases sitting between them. The germline gives CDR1 LGHNT, CDR2 FRNRAP. CDR3 nucleotides: TGTGCTAGTGGTATGGGCCGTGAGACCCAGTACTTC. Translated: CASGMGRETQYF.

This chain uses TRBV5-1 with TRBJ2-5; D is perhaps TRBD2 (6 bases). CDR3 length: 14 amino acids. CDR1 and CDR2 (germline): SGHRS, YFSETQ. V dropped 2 bases and J dropped 2 bases, with 10 bases sitting between them. Written as DNA, the CDR3 is TGCGCCAGCAGCTTTAGTGCGGGGCAAGAGACCCAGTACTTC. This translates into CASSFSAGQETQYF.

The chain carries TRBV30 and TRBJ2-5; D may correspond to TRBD1 or TRBD2 (5 bases each). Trimming removed 1 base from V and 5 bases from J, with 17 bases in between. This CDR3 has 15 residues. CDR1 is GTSNPN and CDR2 is SVGIG in the germline V gene (reference sequence). CDR3: CAWSAAGTLGETQYF. The DNA for the CDR3 is TGTGCCTGGAGTGCTGCCGGGACCCTAGGGGAGACCCAGTACTTC. Filled out from reference TRBV30 and TRBJ2-5, the complete variable domain reads SQTIHQWPATLVQPVGSPLSLECTVEGTSNPNLYWYRQAAGRGLQLLFYSVGIGQISSEVPQNLSASRPQDRQFILSSKKLLLSDSGFYLCAWSAAGTLGETQYFGPGTRLLVL.

The genes are TRBV6-5 and TRBJ2-3, with TRBD1 matching over 8 bases. With V trimmed by 2 bases and J by 6 bases, 10 bases remained unmatched. There are 16 residues in the CDR3. The germline V gene has CDR1 MNHEY and CDR2 SVGAGI. CDR3: CASSYPGQGGLDTQYF. Written as DNA, the CDR3 is TGTGCCAGCAGTTACCCCGGACAGGGAGGCTTGGATACGCAGTATTTT.

The J gene is TRBJ1-1, the V gene TRBV6-6; perhaps TRBD1 as D (5 bases). The CDR3 has 15 residues. V lost 6 bases to trimming and J lost 0 bases, with 14 bases between them. Germline CDR1 reads MNHNY; CDR2 reads SVGAGI (reference sequence). CDR3 DNA: TGTGCCAGCAGACCCTGGGGACGCCTGAACACTGAAGCTTTCTTT. Its translation is CASRPWGRLNTEAFF.

The count of this clone is one. V usage is TRBV7-9 and J usage is TRBJ2-5; 8 nucleotides line up with TRBD2. With 4 bases clipped from V and 8 bases from J, the junction kept 18 bases outside the gene matches. The CDR3 totals 17 residues. From germline, CDR1 is SEHNR and CDR2 FQNEAQ (reference sequence). The CDR3 nucleotides are TGTGCCAGCAGCTCAACAGTAAGGCGGACTAGCCTCCGAACCCAGTACTTC. This encodes CASSSTVRRTSLRTQYF. Full variable domain (remainder filled in from reference TRBV7-9 and TRBJ2-5): DTGVSQNPRHKITKRGQNVTFRCDPISEHNRLYWYRQTLGQGPEFLTYFQNEAQLEKSRLLSDRFSAERPKGSFSTLEIQRTEQGDSAMYLCASSSTVRRTSLRTQYFGPGTRLLVL.

The genes are TRBV5-1 and TRBJ2-5; possibly TRBD1 for D (5 bases). The CDR3 is 13 residues long. Germline CDR1 reads SGHRS; CDR2 reads YFSETQ. V gave up 4 bases and J gave up 6 bases, with 13 bases separating them. The CDR3 coding sequence is TGCGCCAGCAGCATGGACACAGGACAGACCCAGTACTTC. Its translation is CASSMDTGQTQYF.

The chain joins TRBV18 to TRBJ2-5; perhaps TRBD2 as D (5 bases). V was shortened by 4 bases and J by 5 bases, with 11 bases between the two germline ends. The CDR3 is 13 amino acids. Germline-derived CDR1 and CDR2 are KGHSH and LQKENI. CDR3 sequence reads: CASSLKGAETQYF. For the CDR3, the DNA is TGTGCCAGCTCACTTAAGGGAGCGGAGACCCAGTACTTC.

In DNA form, the CDR3 reads TGTGCCAGCAGATCCGGACTAGGGAAACAAGAGACCCAGTACTTC. This gives the protein CASRSGLGKQETQYF. V usage is TRBV5-4 and J usage is TRBJ2-5; 7 bases line up with TRBD2. From germline, CDR1 is SGHNT and CDR2 YYREEE (reference sequence). Unmatched junction bases numbered 9, after V lost 5 bases and J lost 2 bases. The CDR3 has 15 residues.

The V call is TRBV27, the J call TRBJ1-1, with no clear D. This CDR3 spans 15 amino acids. Germline V gene lookup returns CDR1 MNHEY and CDR2 SMNVEV (reference sequence). Trimming left V 2 bases short and J 10 bases short, with 20 bases between. CDR3 region: CASSLQSGSGFGAFF. The CDR3 nucleotides are TGTGCCAGCAGTTTACAGAGCGGATCGGGGTTCGGAGCTTTCTTT.

CDR3 in DNA: TGTGCCAGCAGTTTAGGACAGGCCTTCTCCTACGAGCAGTACTTC. This encodes CASSLGQAFSYEQYF. J is TRBJ2-7 and V is TRBV28; 7 positions match TRBD1. CDR3 length: 15 residues. V lost 2 bases, J lost 0 bases, and 4 bases stayed unmatched. The V gene's germline CDR1 is MDHEN and CDR2 SYDVKM.

The rearrangement joins TRBV7-9 to TRBJ1-6; D gene ambiguous. CDR1 is SEHNR and CDR2 is FQNEAQ in the germline V gene (reference sequence). Trimming left V 4 bases short and J 5 bases short, with 18 bases between. This CDR3 contains 17 residues. The CDR3 spells CASSSILTGFDNSPLHF. The CDR3 DNA reads as TGTGCCAGCAGCTCCATACTTACGGGTTTTGATAATTCACCCCTCCACTTT.

The chain uses TRBV19 and TRBJ1-5; D is possibly TRBD1 (6 bases). The CDR3 length is 16 residues. In germline, CDR1 is LNHDA, CDR2 SQIVND (reference sequence). The V gene lost 7 bases and the J gene lost 2 bases, with 18 bases spanning the gap. The CDR3 sequence: CASKGETGYGNQPQHF. CDR3 DNA: TGTGCCAGTAAGGGGGAGACGGGATATGGCAATCAGCCCCAGCATTTT. Based on the CDR3 plus reference TRBV19 and TRBJ1-5, the full variable domain is DGGITQSPKYLFRKEGQNVTLSCEQNLNHDAMYWYRQDPGQGLRLIYYSQIVNDFQKGDIAEGYSVSREKKESFPLTVTSAQKNPTAFYLCASKGETGYGNQPQHFGDGTRLSIL.

Details on this clone: This sample also contains other DNA sequences that code for the same CDR3. The rearrangement links TRBV7-6 to TRBJ1-6; 9 bases are shared with TRBD1. The V gene's germline CDR1 is SGHVS and CDR2 FNYEAQ. The CDR3 loop spans 15 amino acids. V shed 5 bases and J 13 bases; nucleotides not matched to a gene: 12. The CDR3 here is CASSRDRVPGGPLHF. CDR3 nucleotides: TGTGCCAGCAGCAGGGACAGGGTCCCCGGTGGGCCCCTCCACTTT.

The gene calls are TRBV7-3 and TRBJ1-1, with no clear D. Germline loops: CDR1 SGHTA, CDR2 FQGTGA. The CDR3 is 15 amino acids. Deletions cut 5 bases from V and 2 bases from J, with 15 bases between. The CDR3 is CASSPLASDNTEAFF. CDR3 DNA sequence: TGTGCCAGCAGCCCTCTGGCGAGTGATAACACTGAAGCTTTCTTT. Drawing the rest from reference TRBV7-3 and TRBJ1-1, the complete variable domain is GAGVSQTPSNKVTEKGKYVELRCDPISGHTALYWYRQSLGQGPEFLIYFQGTGAADDSGLPNDRFFAVRPEGSVSTLKIQRTERGDSAVYLCASSPLASDNTEAFFGQGTRLTVV.

This clone was seen only once. The CDR3 coding sequence is TGTGCCTGGAATCGGGGACTAGCTAACAATGAGCAGTTCTTC. This codes for CAWNRGLANNEQFF. The chain joins TRBV30 to TRBJ2-1, with TRBD2 matching 9 bases. The CDR3 is made up of 14 amino acids. The V and J ends lost 4 bases and 5 bases, in that order; junction bases with no gene match: 6. Germline CDR1 reads GTSNPN; CDR2 reads SVGIG (reference sequence).